This T cell receptor beta chain is from a study of blood T cells in healthy people across ages. This clonotype was detected only a few times. Its specificity is not known. A read error may explain this, as a much larger clone is one base away. It was with a sample-barcoded 5' primer and a J-beta primer mix that a second PCR of roughly 6 to 11 cycles was run. Each cDNA molecule was tagged by a template-switch adaptor with 12 random nucleotides. TCRdb reprocessed the 5' RACE reads with MiXCR, giving one entry per CDR3 protein. The sample carries around 1,900,000 distinct CDR3 sequences, approximately 40% recorded once. General study points: Naive CD4+ cells and diversity were both higher in long-lived donors than in aged donors. Considered underestimates were the diversity estimates obtained from one million T cells.

The CDR3 loop spans 12 amino acids. Trimming shortened V by 5 bases and J by 2 bases, and 7 bases separated the two germline ends. The germline CDR1 and CDR2 sequences are SNHLY and FYNNEI. The chain joins TRBV2 to TRBJ2-7; tentatively, D is TRBD2 (5 bases). The sequenced sample was blood. This receptor was obtained from a human donor in good health. CDR3 DNA: TGTGCCAGCAGTAAGAGGGCCTACGAGCAGTACTTC. Its protein product is CASSKRAYEQYF. The full variable domain, with the rest looked up from reference TRBV2 and TRBJ2-7, is EPEVTQTPSHQVTQMGQEVILRCVPISNHLYFYWYRQILGQKVEFLVSFYNNEISEKSEIFDDQFSVERPDGSNFTLKIRSTKLEDSAMYFCASSKRAYEQYFGPGTRLTVT.